One sample yielded the 18 T cell receptor beta chains listed below, sequenced in a study of T-cell reconstitution after alpha-beta-depleted transplantation in children. Library preparation (for TCRbeta) was performed with unique molecular identifiers. TCRdb re-called the PCR reads with MiXCR, one entry per CDR3 protein. Among about 1,000,000 distinct CDR3 sequences, under 30% were seen once, and the ten largest hold 28%. Sample: PBMCs, mostly from graft donor cells, taken 360 days after TCRalphabeta/CD19-depleted stem cell transplant. The receptors here all came from a boy under two years old who had a stem cell transplant for SCID, so the T cells may come from the graft donor.

J is TRBJ2-1 and V is TRBV12-3 or TRBV12-4; no clear D gene. The V gene lost 2 bases and the J gene lost 7 bases, with 12 bases spanning the gap. CDR3 size: 14 residues. CDR3 residues: CASSLQKIGNEQFF. The CDR3 DNA sequence: TGTGCCAGCAGTTTACAGAAGATTGGGAATGAGCAGTTCTTC.

The V call is TRBV6-5, the J call TRBJ1-1, with 9 nucleotides matching TRBD1. The CDR3 runs 16 residues. Germline loops: CDR1 MNHEY, CDR2 SVGAGI. V shed 4 bases and J 4 bases; nucleotides not matched to a gene: 10. The CDR3 region has the DNA TGTGCCAGCAGTTTCGGGACAGGGAGAGGGGCCACTGAAGCTTTCTTT. This sequence encodes CASSFGTGRGATEAFF.

The J gene is TRBJ2-3, the V gene TRBV7-3; TRBD2 matches 10 bases. This CDR3 is 16 amino acids long. Germline CDR1 is SGHTA and CDR2 is FQGTGA. The junction had 11 bases not matched to a gene; V was cut back by 5 bases and J by 6 bases. CDR3 region: CASSTPGSGGDDTQYF. CDR3 sequence (DNA): TGTGCCAGCAGCACTCCGGGCAGCGGGGGGGACGATACGCAGTATTTT.

The chain employs TRBV5-1 and TRBJ1-4; D call uncertain. The germline V gene encodes CDR1 SGHRS and CDR2 YFSETQ. Between the trimmed V and J ends, which lost 5 bases and 8 bases, there was a span of 7 bases. This CDR3 has 11 residues. In DNA form, the CDR3 reads TGCGCCAGCAGGAAGGACGAAAAACTGTTTTTT. Its translation is CASRKDEKLFF.

This rearrangement joins TRBV12-3 or TRBV12-4 to TRBJ1-1, with unresolved D. With 6 bases removed from V and 3 bases from J, the gap between germline ends came to 11 bases. The CDR3 runs to 13 residues. CDR3 nucleotide sequence: TGTGCCAGCAGAAGAGGATTGGACACTGAAGCTTTCTTT. This encodes CASRRGLDTEAFF.

V usage is TRBV6-5 and J usage is TRBJ2-7, with D perhaps matching TRBD2 (6 bases). Trimming pared 2 bases from V and 3 bases from J, leaving 14 bases between. From germline, CDR1 is MNHEY and CDR2 SVGAGI. The CDR3 sequence is 15 residues long. The CDR3 here is CASSYGVGLRYEQYF. The DNA of the CDR3 is TGTGCCAGCAGTTACGGCGTGGGACTTCGCTACGAGCAGTACTTC.

The chain uses TRBV28 and TRBJ2-1; 8 bases are a match to TRBD2. CDR1 MDHEN and CDR2 SYDVKM come from the germline V gene. Trimming removed 10 bases from V and 1 base from J; junction bases left unmatched: 18. This CDR3 spans 18 amino acids. CDR3 sequence: CATPGTSASLASYNEQFF. The CDR3 bases are TGTGCCACACCCGGGACTAGTGCGTCTCTAGCGTCCTACAATGAGCAGTTCTTC.

This clonotype was seen only a few times. This rearrangement joins TRBV29-1 to TRBJ1-1; possibly TRBD1 for D (5 bases). This CDR3 is built from 11 residues. V lost 8 bases and J 3 bases, leaving 10 bases between the germline ends. CDR1 is SQVTM, CDR2 ANQGSEA, per germline. CDR3: CSTGGDTEAFF. CDR3 nucleotides: TGCAGCACTGGGGGAGACACTGAAGCTTTCTTT.

This rearrangement joins TRBV5-6 to TRBJ2-7, with D possibly matching TRBD2 (5 bases). The ends were cut back, 2 bases at V and 2 bases at J, with 14 bases in the middle. The CDR3 is 15 residues long. Germline V gives CDR1 SGHDT, CDR2 YYEEEE. CDR3 nucleotide sequence: TGTGCCAGCAGCTTTTCGGGTTGGAGGACCTACGAGCAGTACTTC. As protein: CASSFSGWRTYEQYF.

The J gene is TRBJ2-7, the V gene TRBV5-1; 7 bases are shared with TRBD1. Germline V gene lookup returns CDR1 SGHRS and CDR2 YFSETQ. The V segment lost 1 base and the J segment 0 bases; nucleotides outside the gene matches: 4. CDR3 size: 15 residues. CDR3 amino acids: CASSLLRTGSYEQYF. The CDR3 bases are TGCGCCAGCAGCTTGCTCCGGACAGGCTCCTACGAGCAGTACTTC.

This chain links TRBV3-1 with TRBJ2-2; 9 bases match TRBD2. CDR3 length: 15 residues. Germline CDR1 and CDR2: LGHDT and YNNKEL (reference sequence). The V gene end was trimmed by 4 bases and the J gene end by 5 bases; junction bases not matched to a gene: 5. The chain's CDR3 is CASSRTSARTGELFF. The CDR3 DNA reads TGTGCCAGCAGCCGGACTAGCGCGAGAACCGGGGAGCTGTTTTTT.

This clonotype occurred a few times. The chain combines TRBV5-1 with TRBJ2-5, with a possible D match to TRBD1 (6 bases). This CDR3 contains 15 residues. The V end lost 3 bases, the J end lost 2 bases, and 14 bases lay between the germline ends. Looked up from germline, CDR1 is SGHRS and CDR2 is YFSETQ. DNA of the CDR3: TGCGCCAGCAGCTCCCTCCACAGGGCGCAAGAGACCCAGTACTTC. Its translation is CASSSLHRAQETQYF.

The CDR3 DNA follows: TGCGCCAGCAGCTCCCAGGGGCCGGGGGAGACCCAGTACTTC. Translated: CASSSQGPGETQYF. V gene TRBV5-1 combines with J gene TRBJ2-5, with a possible D match to TRBD1 (6 bases). Trimming pared 3 bases from V and 5 bases from J, leaving 14 bases between. Germline CDR1 SGHRS, CDR2 YFSETQ. The CDR3 is 14 amino acids.

This clonotype was observed a handful of times. The chain employs TRBV20-1 and TRBJ2-7; D not certain. The CDR3 sequence is 13 residues long. V dropped 6 bases and J dropped 2 bases, with 14 bases sitting between them. Germline V gene sequence: CDR1 DFQATT, CDR2 SNEGSKA (reference sequence). The chain's CDR3 is CSATETLTYEQYF. The CDR3 DNA follows: TGCAGTGCAACGGAGACTCTTACCTACGAGCAGTACTTC.

This clonotype was detected only a few times. The CDR3 nucleotides read TGTGCCACCAGTGCCGGGACAGGGGTTGGCACCGGGGAGCTGTTTTTT. Its translation: CATSAGTGVGTGELFF. This chain joins TRBV24-1 and TRBJ2-2; 10 bases line up with TRBD1. This CDR3 has 16 residues. Unmatched junction bases numbered 6, after V lost 5 bases and J lost 4 bases. Germline values: CDR1 KGHDR, CDR2 SFDVKD.

The CDR3, as DNA: TGCAGTGCGAGTACAGGGGGCGAGCAGTTCTTC. Amino acid sequence: CSASTGGEQFF. The chain recombines TRBV20-1 with TRBJ2-1, with 9 bases that match TRBD1. V shed 6 bases, J shed 10 bases, and the junction held 4 bases outside the gene matches. The CDR3 length is 11 residues. The germline gives CDR1 DFQATT, CDR2 SNEGSKA (reference sequence).

The genes are TRBV12-3 or TRBV12-4 and TRBJ1-5; D unresolved. Deletions cut 5 bases from V and 3 bases from J, with 11 bases between. The CDR3 runs to 14 residues. The CDR3 loop is CASSPTGDNQPQHF. For the CDR3, the DNA is TGTGCCAGCAGTCCGACGGGAGACAATCAGCCCCAGCATTTT.

V and J are TRBV6-5 and TRBJ1-1, with D unclear. The CDR3 loop spans 14 amino acids. Germline loops: CDR1 MNHEY, CDR2 SVGAGI. With 2 bases removed from V and 5 bases from J, the gap between germline ends came to 12 bases. CDR3 residues: CASSYGLAGTEAFF. The CDR3 nucleotides are TGTGCCAGCAGTTACGGATTAGCGGGGACTGAAGCTTTCTTT.